What follows are 3 T cell receptor beta chains derived from one specimen sequenced in a study of patients and donors after allogeneic stem cell transplantation (dated by TCRdb to about 2020). The protocol used for the library was RT-PCR. Sequencing used a NextSeq 550. The public reads were quality trimmed at Q25 with fastp and then assembled into clones with MiXCR by TCRdb, keeping productive beta chains. Records with the same CDR3 protein are collapsed into one entry carrying the most frequent genes and DNA. The sample includes about 960,000 distinct CDR3 sequences, with approximately 19% observed a single time. The ten largest account for roughly 6% of the sample. The sequenced sample was blood, either unsorted or a sorted T cell fraction (not recorded which). These receptors came from a human donor who was either an allogeneic HSCT recipient or a stem cell or donor lymphocyte infusion donor (not recorded which). It is not recorded whose cells these are; they may come from a transplant donor.

This chain uses TRBV7-9 with TRBJ2-5; no firm D call. V was pared by 2 bases and J by 1 base, with 11 bases between. CDR3 size: 15 residues. The germline V gene has CDR1 SEHNR and CDR2 FQNEAQ (reference sequence). CDR3 bases: TGTGCCAGCAGCTTAATGGGTCCAATCCAAGAGACCCAGTACTTC. It codes for CASSLMGPIQETQYF.

V usage is TRBV7-9 and J usage is TRBJ1-1; 7 positions agree with TRBD1. The ends lost 1 base at V and 10 bases at J; junction bases unmatched: 6. This CDR3 region has 13 residues. CDR1 SEHNR and CDR2 FQNEAQ come from the germline V gene (reference sequence). The CDR3 nucleotides are TGTGCCAGCAGCTTAGGAGGGGGACAGATAGCTTTCTTT. This sequence encodes CASSLGGGQIAFF.

This sequence joins TRBV9 and TRBJ2-6, with 8 positions matching TRBD1. This CDR3 spans 16 amino acids. The trim removed 4 bases at V and 0 bases at J, leaving 3 bases unmatched. Germline V gene sequence: CDR1 SGDLS, CDR2 YYNGEE. CDR3 region: CASSKQGDSGANVLTF. In nucleotides, the CDR3 is TGTGCCAGCAGCAAACAGGGGGACTCTGGGGCCAACGTCCTGACTTTC.